Following are 17 T cell receptor beta chains from one sample sequenced in a study of cytomegalovirus exposure and HLA in healthy donors. Clones were read by immunoSEQ multiplex PCR, and TCRdb kept only the in-frame ones, dropping some. The table records fewer than 150,000 clones, about 91% of them present only once. The sequenced sample was PBMCs. These receptors all come from a young woman in good health and CMV-seropositive.

The rearrangement links TRBV7-8 to TRBJ2-7, with TRBD1 matching 10 bases. CDR1 and CDR2 from the germline V gene are SGHVS and FQNEAQ. This CDR3 has 16 amino acids. V shed 4 bases and J 3 bases; nucleotides not matched to a gene: 9. The CDR3 DNA sequence: TGTGCCAGCAGCTCCCTAGAGGGACAGGGGCTCTACGAGCAGTACTTC. Translation gives CASSSLEGQGLYEQYF.

The chain has TRBV4-2 and TRBJ2-7; a possible D gene is TRBD2 (5 bases). CDR1 and CDR2 from the germline V gene are LGHNA and YNFKEQ. With 1 base removed from V and 0 bases from J, the gap between germline ends came to 13 bases. The CDR3 has 16 residues. CDR3 region: CASSQGVGESSYEQYF. DNA for the CDR3: TGTGCCAGCAGCCAAGGGGTCGGGGAGAGCTCCTACGAGCAGTACTTC.

V usage is TRBV7-9 and J usage is TRBJ2-7; TRBD1 matches at 9 bases. The V gene end was trimmed by 4 bases and the J gene end by 5 bases; junction bases not matched to a gene: 6. The CDR3 length is 14 residues. Germline V gene data show CDR1 as SEHNR and CDR2 as FQNEAQ (reference sequence). Here the CDR3 DNA reads TGTGCCAGCAGCTCGTTCTGGACAGGGGACGAGCAGTACTTC. Protein: CASSSFWTGDEQYF.

The chain employs TRBV10-3 and TRBJ1-1, with a possible D match to TRBD1 (5 bases). This CDR3 is 14 amino acids long. The germline CDR1 and CDR2 sequences are ENHRY and SYGVKD. Trimming pared 2 bases from V and 0 bases from J, leaving 7 bases between. The CDR3 region is CAISEDSMNTEAFF. For the CDR3, the DNA is TGTGCCATCAGTGAGGACAGTATGAACACTGAAGCTTTCTTT.

The CDR3 is CASSLNSFTEAFF. DNA of the CDR3: TGTGCCAGCAGCTTGAATAGTTTTACTGAAGCTTTCTTT. This chain uses TRBV5-4 with TRBJ1-1; D is undetermined. CDR1 and CDR2 from the germline V gene are SGHNT and YYREEE (reference sequence). V shed 1 base and J shed 5 bases, with 9 bases lying between them. The CDR3 runs 13 residues.

This chain uses TRBV6-1 with TRBJ2-2; TRBD2 agrees at 9 bases. This CDR3 has 14 residues. J gave up 6 bases and V 6 bases, and 5 bases lay outside the gene matches. Germline V gene lookup returns CDR1 MNHNS and CDR2 SASEGT. The DNA for the CDR3 is TGTGCCAGCAGGAGGGGACTAGCCTCCGGGGAGCTGTTTTTT. Its translation: CASRRGLASGELFF.

The genes are TRBV28 and TRBJ2-3, with 12 bases lining up with TRBD2. The CDR3 loop spans 18 amino acids. Germline CDR1 and CDR2: MDHEN and SYDVKM. J was trimmed by 2 bases and V by 3 bases; bases with no gene match: 9. The CDR3 protein is CASSFPTSGGKSTDTQYF. The CDR3, as DNA: TGTGCCAGCAGTTTCCCTACTAGCGGGGGGAAATCCACAGATACGCAGTATTTT.

The chain carries TRBV4-2 and TRBJ2-7; D is perhaps TRBD1 (6 bases). This CDR3 spans 15 amino acids. Trimming stripped 0 bases from V and 3 bases from J, with 12 bases between. Germline CDR1 and CDR2: LGHNA and YNFKEQ. The CDR3 DNA is TGTGCCAGCAGCCAAGAAACGGGCAGGGGCTACGAGCAGTACTTC. It yields the protein CASSQETGRGYEQYF.

This CDR3 reads CASSLGSGIRETQYF. The CDR3 DNA reads TGCGCCAGCAGCTTGGGGTCCGGGATAAGGGAGACCCAGTACTTC. This rearrangement joins TRBV5-1 to TRBJ2-5; D possibly corresponds to TRBD2 (5 bases). The CDR3 is 15 amino acids. V lost 0 bases to trimming and J lost 5 bases, with 14 bases between them. Germline V gives CDR1 SGHRS, CDR2 YFSETQ.

This clone is a singleton in its sample. The V gene is TRBV11-2, the J gene TRBJ2-7; TRBD2 matches at 7 bases. Germline V gene sequence: CDR1 SGHAT, CDR2 FQNNGV. The CDR3 consists of 13 residues. Trimming cost V 8 bases and J 11 bases; bases outside gene matches: 15. The chain's CDR3 is CASSTSAFSGEYF. As DNA, the CDR3 is TGTGCCAGCTCCACTAGCGCATTTTCGGGGGAGTACTTC.

The chain combines TRBV5-1 with TRBJ1-3, with D unclear. The V gene lost 0 bases and the J gene lost 4 bases, with 11 bases spanning the gap. CDR1 and CDR2 from the germline V gene are SGHRS and YFSETQ. This CDR3 comprises 15 residues. The CDR3 DNA reads TGCGCCAGCAGCTTGGTGTCAGGATTCGGAAACACCATATATTTT. It encodes CASSLVSGFGNTIYF.

V gene TRBV7-9 combines with J gene TRBJ1-3; 8 bases match TRBD1. Trimming took 6 bases from V and 2 from J; bases not matched to a gene: 9. Germline V gene data show CDR1 as SEHNR and CDR2 as FQNEAQ (reference sequence). There are 16 residues in the CDR3. The CDR3 reads CASSLPDRGPGNTIYF. CDR3 nucleotides: TGTGCCAGCAGTCTCCCTGACAGGGGCCCTGGAAACACCATATATTTT.

The rearrangement joins TRBV7-9 to TRBJ2-7; TRBD2 is a possible D gene (7 bases). Trimming shortened V by 0 bases and J by 4 bases, and 16 bases separated the two germline ends. Looked up from germline, CDR1 is SEHNR and CDR2 is FQNEAQ (reference sequence). The CDR3 has 16 residues. DNA for the CDR3: TGTGCCAGCAGCTTAGCGCCGGACAGCGGGAAATACGAGCAGTACTTC. It yields the protein CASSLAPDSGKYEQYF.

The chain is built from TRBV30 and TRBJ2-2, with TRBD1 as a possible D gene (6 bases). The germline CDR1 and CDR2 sequences are GTSNPN and SVGIG (reference sequence). The germline V and J ends were trimmed by 3 bases and 5 bases, with 16 bases remaining between them. The CDR3 runs to 15 residues. The CDR3 DNA reads as TGTGCCTGGAGCCACAGGGCACACACAACCGGGGAGCTGTTTTTT. Translating gives CAWSHRAHTTGELFF.

The chain recombines TRBV6-1 with TRBJ1-5, with 10 bases that match TRBD1. Looked up from germline, CDR1 is MNHNS and CDR2 is SASEGT. This CDR3 has 16 amino acids. J gave up 1 base and V 4 bases, and 4 bases lay outside the gene matches. The CDR3 spells CASSVRQGASNQPQHF. For the CDR3, the DNA is TGTGCCAGCAGTGTCCGACAGGGGGCGAGCAATCAGCCCCAGCATTTT.

The gene calls are TRBV6-5 and TRBJ2-7, with 7 nucleotides matching TRBD2. Unmatched junction bases numbered 11, after V lost 6 bases and J lost 3 bases. The CDR3 sequence is 15 residues long. Germline lookup yields CDR1 MNHEY and CDR2 SVGAGI. CDR3 in amino acids: CASRPTITSVYEQYF. In DNA, the CDR3 is TGTGCCAGCAGACCAACGATAACTAGCGTCTACGAGCAGTACTTC.

The chain combines TRBV5-4 with TRBJ2-1; no clear D. Per germline, CDR1 SGHNT and CDR2 YYREEE (reference sequence). The CDR3 extends over 14 amino acids. Trimming cost V 1 base and J 0 bases, with 5 bases left between them. The CDR3: CASSLPSSYNEQFF. CDR3 nucleotides: TGTGCCAGCAGCTTGCCGAGCTCCTACAATGAGCAGTTCTTC.